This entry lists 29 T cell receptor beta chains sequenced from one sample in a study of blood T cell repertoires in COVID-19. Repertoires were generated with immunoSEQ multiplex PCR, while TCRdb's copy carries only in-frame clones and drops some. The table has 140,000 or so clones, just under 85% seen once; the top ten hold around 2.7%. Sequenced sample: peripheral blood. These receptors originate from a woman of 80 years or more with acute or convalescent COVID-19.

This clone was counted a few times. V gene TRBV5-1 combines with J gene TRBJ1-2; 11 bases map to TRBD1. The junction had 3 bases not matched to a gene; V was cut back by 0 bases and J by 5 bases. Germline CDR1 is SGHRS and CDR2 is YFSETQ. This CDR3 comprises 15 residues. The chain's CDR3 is CASSLAGQGAYGYTF. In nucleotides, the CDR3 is TGCGCCAGCAGCTTGGCAGGACAGGGGGCTTATGGCTACACCTTC.

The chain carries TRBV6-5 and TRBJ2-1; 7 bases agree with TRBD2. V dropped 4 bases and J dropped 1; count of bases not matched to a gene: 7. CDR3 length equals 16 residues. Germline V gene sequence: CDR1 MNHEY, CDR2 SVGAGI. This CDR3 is CASSLSSGPSYNEQFF. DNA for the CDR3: TGTGCCAGCAGTTTATCTAGCGGCCCTTCCTACAATGAGCAGTTCTTC.

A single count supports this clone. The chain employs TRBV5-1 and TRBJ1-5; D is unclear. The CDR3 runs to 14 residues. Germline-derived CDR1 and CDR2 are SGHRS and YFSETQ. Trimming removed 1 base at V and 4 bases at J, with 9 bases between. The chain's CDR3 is CASSLFGGNQPQHF. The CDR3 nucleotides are TGCGCCAGCAGCTTGTTCGGAGGGAATCAGCCCCAGCATTTT.

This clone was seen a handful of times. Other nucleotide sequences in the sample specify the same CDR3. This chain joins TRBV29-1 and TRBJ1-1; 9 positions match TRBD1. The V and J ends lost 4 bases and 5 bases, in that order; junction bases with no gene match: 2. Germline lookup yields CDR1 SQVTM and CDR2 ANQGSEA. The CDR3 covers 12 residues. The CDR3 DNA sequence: TGCAGCGTTGTGACAGGGGGAACTGAAGCTTTCTTT. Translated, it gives CSVVTGGTEAFF.

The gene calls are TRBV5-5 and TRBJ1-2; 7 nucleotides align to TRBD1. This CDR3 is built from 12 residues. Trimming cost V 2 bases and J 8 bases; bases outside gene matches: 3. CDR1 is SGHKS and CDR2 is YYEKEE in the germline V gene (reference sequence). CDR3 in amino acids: CASSFRGQGYTF. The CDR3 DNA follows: TGTGCCAGCAGCTTCAGGGGACAGGGCTACACCTTC.

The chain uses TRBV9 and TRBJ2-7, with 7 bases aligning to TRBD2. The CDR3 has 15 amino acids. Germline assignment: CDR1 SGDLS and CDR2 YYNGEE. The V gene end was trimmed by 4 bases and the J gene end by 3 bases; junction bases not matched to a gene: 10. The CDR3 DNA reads TGTGCCAGCAGCCCCCAGCTCGGGGGGAACTACGAGCAGTACTTC. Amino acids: CASSPQLGGNYEQYF.

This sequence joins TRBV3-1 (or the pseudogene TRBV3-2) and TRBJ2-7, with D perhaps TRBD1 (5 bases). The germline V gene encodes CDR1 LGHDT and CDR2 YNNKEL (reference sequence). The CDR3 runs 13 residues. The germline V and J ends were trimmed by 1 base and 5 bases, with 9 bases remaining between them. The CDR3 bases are TGTGCCAGCAGCCAAGGCAGGGTCCACGAGCAGTACTTC. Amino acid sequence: CASSQGRVHEQYF.

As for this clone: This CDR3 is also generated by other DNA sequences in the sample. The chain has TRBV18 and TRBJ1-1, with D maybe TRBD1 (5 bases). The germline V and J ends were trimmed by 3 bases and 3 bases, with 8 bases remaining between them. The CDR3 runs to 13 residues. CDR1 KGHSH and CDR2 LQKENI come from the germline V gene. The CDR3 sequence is CASSPGRDTEAFF. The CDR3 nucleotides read TGTGCCAGCTCACCTGGCAGGGACACTGAAGCTTTCTTT.

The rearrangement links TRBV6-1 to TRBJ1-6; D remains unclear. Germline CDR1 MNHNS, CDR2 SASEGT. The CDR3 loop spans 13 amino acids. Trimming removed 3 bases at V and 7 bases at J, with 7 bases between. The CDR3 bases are TGTGCCAGCAGTGACCTCGGGAATTCACCCCTCCACTTT. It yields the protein CASSDLGNSPLHF.

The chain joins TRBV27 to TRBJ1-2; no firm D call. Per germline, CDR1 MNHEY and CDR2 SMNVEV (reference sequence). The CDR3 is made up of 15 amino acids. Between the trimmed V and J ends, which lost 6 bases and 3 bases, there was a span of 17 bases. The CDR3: CASSLRSINDYGYTF. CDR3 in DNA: TGTGCCAGCAGCTTGCGGTCGATCAATGACTATGGCTACACCTTC.

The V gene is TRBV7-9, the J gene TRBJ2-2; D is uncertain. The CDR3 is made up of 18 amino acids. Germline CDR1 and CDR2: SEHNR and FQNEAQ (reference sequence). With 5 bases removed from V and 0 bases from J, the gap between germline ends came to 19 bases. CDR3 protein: CASSQWPAGLTNTGELFF. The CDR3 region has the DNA TGTGCCAGCAGCCAATGGCCGGCTGGGCTTACGAACACCGGGGAGCTGTTTTTT.

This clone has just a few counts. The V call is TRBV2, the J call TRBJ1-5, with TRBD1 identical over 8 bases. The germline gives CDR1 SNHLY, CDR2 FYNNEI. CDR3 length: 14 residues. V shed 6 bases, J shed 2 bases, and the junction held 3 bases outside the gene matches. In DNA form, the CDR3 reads TGTGCCAGCAGCGGACAGGGACGCAATCAGCCCCAGCATTTT. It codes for CASSGQGRNQPQHF.

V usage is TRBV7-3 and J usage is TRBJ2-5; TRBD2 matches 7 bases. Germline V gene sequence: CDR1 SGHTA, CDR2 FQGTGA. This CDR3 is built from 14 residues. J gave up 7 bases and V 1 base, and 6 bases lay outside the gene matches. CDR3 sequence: CASSLRSGAVTQYF. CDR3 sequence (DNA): TGTGCCAGCAGCTTAAGGAGCGGGGCCGTGACCCAGTACTTC.

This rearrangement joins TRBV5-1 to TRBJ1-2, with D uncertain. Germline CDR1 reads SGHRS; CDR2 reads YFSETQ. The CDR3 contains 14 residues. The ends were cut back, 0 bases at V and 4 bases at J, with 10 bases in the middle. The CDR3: CASSLEAGGYGYTF. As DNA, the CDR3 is TGCGCCAGCAGCTTGGAGGCCGGAGGCTATGGCTACACCTTC. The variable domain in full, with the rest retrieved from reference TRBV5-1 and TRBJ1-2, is KAGVTQTPRYLIKTRGQQVTLSCSPISGHRSVSWYQQTPGQGLQFLFEYFSETQRNKGNFPGRFSGRQFSNSRSEMNVSTLELGDSALYLCASSLEAGGYGYTFGSGTRLTVV.

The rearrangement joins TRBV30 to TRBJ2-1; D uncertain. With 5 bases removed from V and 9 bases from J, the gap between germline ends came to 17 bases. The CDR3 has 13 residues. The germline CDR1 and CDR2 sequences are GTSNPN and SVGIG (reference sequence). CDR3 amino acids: CAWGSRHDGEQFF. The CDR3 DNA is TGTGCCTGGGGGTCTAGGCATGACGGTGAGCAGTTCTTC.

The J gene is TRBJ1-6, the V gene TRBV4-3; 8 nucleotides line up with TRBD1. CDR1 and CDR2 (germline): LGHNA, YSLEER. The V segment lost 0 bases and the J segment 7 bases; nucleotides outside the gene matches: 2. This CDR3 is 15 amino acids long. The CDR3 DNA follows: TGCGCCAGCAGCCAAGACAGGGGGCCCAATTCACCCCTCCACTTT. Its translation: CASSQDRGPNSPLHF.

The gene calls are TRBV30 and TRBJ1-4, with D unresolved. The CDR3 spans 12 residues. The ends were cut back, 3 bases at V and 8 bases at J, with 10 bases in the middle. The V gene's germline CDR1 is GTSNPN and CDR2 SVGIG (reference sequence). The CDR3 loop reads CAWRRGGEKLFF. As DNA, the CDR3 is TGTGCCTGGAGGAGAGGCGGGGAAAAACTGTTTTTT.

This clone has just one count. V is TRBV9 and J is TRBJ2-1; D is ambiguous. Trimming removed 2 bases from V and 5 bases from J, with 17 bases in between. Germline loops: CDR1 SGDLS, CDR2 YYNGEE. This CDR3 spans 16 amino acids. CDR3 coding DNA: TGTGCCAGCAGCGTCACTACAAGCCCTCCACACAATGAGCAGTTCTTC. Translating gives CASSVTTSPPHNEQFF.

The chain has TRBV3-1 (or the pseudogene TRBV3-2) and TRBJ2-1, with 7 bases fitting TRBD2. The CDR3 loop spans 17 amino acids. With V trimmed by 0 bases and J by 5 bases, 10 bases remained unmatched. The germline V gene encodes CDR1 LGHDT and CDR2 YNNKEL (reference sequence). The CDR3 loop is CASSQESRAGINNEQFF. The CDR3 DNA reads TGTGCCAGCAGCCAAGAGTCCCGAGCGGGGATAAACAATGAGCAGTTCTTC.

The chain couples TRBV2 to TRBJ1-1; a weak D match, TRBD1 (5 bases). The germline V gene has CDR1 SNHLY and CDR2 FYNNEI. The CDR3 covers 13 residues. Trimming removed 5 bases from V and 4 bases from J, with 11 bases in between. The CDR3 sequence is CASSLQGSTEAFF. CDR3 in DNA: TGTGCCAGCAGTCTCCAGGGAAGCACTGAAGCTTTCTTT.

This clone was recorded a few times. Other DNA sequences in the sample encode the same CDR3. The CDR3 DNA is TGTGCCAGCAGCGTAGGAGGGATTAACTATGGCTACACCTTC. Translation gives CASSVGGINYGYTF. This chain joins TRBV9 and TRBJ1-2; D gene ambiguous. The CDR3 is 14 residues long. V was clipped by 0 bases and J by 1 base, with 7 bases between them. The germline CDR1 and CDR2 sequences are SGDLS and YYNGEE.

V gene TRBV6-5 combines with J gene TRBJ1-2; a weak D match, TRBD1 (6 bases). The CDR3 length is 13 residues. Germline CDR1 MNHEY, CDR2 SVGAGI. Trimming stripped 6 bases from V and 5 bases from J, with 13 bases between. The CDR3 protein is CASSRTDNYGYTF. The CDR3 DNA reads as TGTGCCAGCAGCAGGACAGATAATTATGGCTACACCTTC.

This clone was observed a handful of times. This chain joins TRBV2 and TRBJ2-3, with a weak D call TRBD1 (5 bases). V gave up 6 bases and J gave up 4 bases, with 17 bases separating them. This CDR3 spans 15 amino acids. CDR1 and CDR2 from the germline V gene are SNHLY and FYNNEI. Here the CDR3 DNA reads TGTGCCAGCAGAGGAAAGGAAGGGGCATCAGATACGCAGTATTTT. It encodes CASRGKEGASDTQYF.

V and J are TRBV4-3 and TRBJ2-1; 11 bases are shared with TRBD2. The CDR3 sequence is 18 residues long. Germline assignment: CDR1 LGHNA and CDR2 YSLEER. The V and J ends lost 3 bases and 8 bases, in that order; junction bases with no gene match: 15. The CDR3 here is CASSQGKASGGSRYEQFF. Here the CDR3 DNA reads TGCGCCAGCAGCCAGGGAAAGGCTAGCGGGGGGTCCAGGTATGAGCAGTTCTTC.

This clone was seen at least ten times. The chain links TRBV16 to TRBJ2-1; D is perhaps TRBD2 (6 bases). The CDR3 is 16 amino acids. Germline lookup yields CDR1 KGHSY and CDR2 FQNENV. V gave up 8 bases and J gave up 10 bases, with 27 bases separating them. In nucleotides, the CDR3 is TGTGCCAGCGACGCGGTCGGGACTCCTTCTTCGGGGGAGCAGTTCTTC. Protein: CASDAVGTPSSGEQFF.

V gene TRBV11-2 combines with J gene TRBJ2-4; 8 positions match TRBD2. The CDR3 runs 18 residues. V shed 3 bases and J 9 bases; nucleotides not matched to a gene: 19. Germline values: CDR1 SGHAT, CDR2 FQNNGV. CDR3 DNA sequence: TGTGCCAGCAGCTTCCGACTGGGGAGCGGGGGATTACAAATCATTCAGTACTTC. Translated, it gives CASSFRLGSGGLQIIQYF.

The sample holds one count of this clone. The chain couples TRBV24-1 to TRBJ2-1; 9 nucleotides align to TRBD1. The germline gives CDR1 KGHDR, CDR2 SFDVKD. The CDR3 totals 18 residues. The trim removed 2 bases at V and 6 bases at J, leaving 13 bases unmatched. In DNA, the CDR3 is TGTGCCACCAGTGATTCCACGCTGACAGGGGGGACCTTCAATGAGCAGTTCTTC. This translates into CATSDSTLTGGTFNEQFF.

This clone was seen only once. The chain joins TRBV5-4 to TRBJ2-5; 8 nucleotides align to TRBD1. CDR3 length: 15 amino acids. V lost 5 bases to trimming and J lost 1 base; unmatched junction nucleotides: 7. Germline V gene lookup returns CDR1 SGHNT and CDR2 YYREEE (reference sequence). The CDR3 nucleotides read TGTGCCAGCAGAACAGGGGGTAACCTCCAAGAGACCCAGTACTTC. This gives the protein CASRTGGNLQETQYF. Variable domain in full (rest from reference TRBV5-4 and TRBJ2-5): ETGVTQSPTHLIKTRGQQVTLRCSSQSGHNTVSWYQQALGQGPQFIFQYYREEENGRGNFPPRFSGLQFPNYSSELNVNALELDDSALYLCASRTGGNLQETQYFGPGTRLLVL.

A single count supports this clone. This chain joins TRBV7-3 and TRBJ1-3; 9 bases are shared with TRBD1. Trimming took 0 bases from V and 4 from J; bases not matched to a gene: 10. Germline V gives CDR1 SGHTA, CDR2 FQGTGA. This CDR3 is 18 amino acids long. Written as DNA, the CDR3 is TGTGCCAGCAGCTTAACTGGAACAGGGGGCCATAAAGGAAACACCATATATTTT. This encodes CASSLTGTGGHKGNTIYF.